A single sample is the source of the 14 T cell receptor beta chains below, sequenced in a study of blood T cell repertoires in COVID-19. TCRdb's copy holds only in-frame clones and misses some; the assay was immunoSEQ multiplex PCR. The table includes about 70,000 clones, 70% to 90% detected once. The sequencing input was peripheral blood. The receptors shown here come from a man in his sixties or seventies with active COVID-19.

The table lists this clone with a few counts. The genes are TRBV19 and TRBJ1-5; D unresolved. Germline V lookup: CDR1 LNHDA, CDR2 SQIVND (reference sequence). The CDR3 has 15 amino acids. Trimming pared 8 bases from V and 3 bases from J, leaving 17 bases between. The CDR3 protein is CASVPAGNPNQPQHF. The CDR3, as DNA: TGTGCCAGTGTCCCAGCGGGGAATCCCAATCAGCCCCAGCATTTT. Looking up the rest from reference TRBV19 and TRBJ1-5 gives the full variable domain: DGGITQSPKYLFRKEGQNVTLSCEQNLNHDAMYWYRQDPGQGLRLIYYSQIVNDFQKGDIAEGYSVSREKKESFPLTVTSAQKNPTAFYLCASVPAGNPNQPQHFGDGTRLSIL.

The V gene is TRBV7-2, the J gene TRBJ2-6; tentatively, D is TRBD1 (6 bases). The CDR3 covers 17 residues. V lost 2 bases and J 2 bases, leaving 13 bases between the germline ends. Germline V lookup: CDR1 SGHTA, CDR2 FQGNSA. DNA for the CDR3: TGTGCCAGCAGCTTAAGGGGGACGGTGGCTGGGGCCAACGTCCTGACTTTC. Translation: CASSLRGTVAGANVLTF.

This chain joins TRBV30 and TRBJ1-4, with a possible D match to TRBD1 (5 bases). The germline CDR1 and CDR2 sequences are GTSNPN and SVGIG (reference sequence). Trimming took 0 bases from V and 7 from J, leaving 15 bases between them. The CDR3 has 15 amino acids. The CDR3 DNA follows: TGTGCCTGGAGTGTCTCGGGGCTCGGGGGTGAAAAACTGTTTTTT. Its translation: CAWSVSGLGGEKLFF.

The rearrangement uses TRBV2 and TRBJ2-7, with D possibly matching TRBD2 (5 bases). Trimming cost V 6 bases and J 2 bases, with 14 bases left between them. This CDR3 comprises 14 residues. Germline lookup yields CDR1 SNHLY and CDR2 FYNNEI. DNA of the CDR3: TGTGCCAGCAGGGGCGGGTGGGCCACCTACGAGCAGTACTTC. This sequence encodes CASRGGWATYEQYF.

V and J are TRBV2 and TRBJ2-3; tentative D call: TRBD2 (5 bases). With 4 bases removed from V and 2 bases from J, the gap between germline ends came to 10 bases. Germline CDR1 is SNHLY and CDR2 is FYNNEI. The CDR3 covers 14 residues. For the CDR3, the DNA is TGTGCCAGCAGTGGCCAGCGGCCCACAGATACGCAGTATTTT. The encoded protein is CASSGQRPTDTQYF.

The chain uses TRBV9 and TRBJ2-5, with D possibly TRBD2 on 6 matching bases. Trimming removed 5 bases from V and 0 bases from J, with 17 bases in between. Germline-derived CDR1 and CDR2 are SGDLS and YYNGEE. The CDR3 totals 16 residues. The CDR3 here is CASSGSGAGHQETQYF. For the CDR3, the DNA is TGTGCCAGCAGTGGTAGCGGAGCGGGCCACCAAGAGACCCAGTACTTC.

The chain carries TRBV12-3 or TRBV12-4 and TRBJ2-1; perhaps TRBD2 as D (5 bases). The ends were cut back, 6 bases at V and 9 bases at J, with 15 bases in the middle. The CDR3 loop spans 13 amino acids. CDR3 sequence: CASSPGPAGEQFF. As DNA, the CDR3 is TGTGCCAGCAGCCCCGGGCCTGCGGGTGAGCAGTTCTTC.

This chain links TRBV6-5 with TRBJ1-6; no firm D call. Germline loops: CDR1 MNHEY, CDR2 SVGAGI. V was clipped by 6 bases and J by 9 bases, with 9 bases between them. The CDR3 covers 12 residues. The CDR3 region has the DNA TGTGCCAGCAGCCCCCGGGGTTCACCCCTCCACTTT. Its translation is CASSPRGSPLHF.

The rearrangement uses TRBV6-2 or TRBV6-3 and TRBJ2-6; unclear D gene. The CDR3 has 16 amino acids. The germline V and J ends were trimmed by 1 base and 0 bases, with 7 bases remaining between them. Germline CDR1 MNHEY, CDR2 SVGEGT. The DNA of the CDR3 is TGTGCCAGCAGTTACTGGGCAGGCTCTGGGGCCAACGTCCTGACTTTC. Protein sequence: CASSYWAGSGANVLTF.

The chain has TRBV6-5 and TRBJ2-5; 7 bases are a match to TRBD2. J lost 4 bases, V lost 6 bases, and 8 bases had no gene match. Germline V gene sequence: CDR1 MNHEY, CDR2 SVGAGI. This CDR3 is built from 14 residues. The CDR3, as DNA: TGTGCCAGCAGCCGGGGGAGGGGAGGAGAGACCCAGTACTTC. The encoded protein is CASSRGRGGETQYF.

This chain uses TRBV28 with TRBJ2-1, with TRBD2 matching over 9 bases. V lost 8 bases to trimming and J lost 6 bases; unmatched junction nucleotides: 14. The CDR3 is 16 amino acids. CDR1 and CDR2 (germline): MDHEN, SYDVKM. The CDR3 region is CASSGGGRVRSNEQFF. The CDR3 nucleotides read TGTGCCAGCTCTGGGGGCGGGAGGGTCCGGTCCAATGAGCAGTTCTTC.

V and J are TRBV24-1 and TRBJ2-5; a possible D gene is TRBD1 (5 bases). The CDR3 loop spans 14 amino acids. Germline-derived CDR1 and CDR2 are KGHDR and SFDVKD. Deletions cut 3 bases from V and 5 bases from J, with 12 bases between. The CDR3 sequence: CATSDPGRQETQYF. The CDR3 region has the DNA TGTGCCACCAGTGATCCAGGACGACAGGAGACCCAGTACTTC.

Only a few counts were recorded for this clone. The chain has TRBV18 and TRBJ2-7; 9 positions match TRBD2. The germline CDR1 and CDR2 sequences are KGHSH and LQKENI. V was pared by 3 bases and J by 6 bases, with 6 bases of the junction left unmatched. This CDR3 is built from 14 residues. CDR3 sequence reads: CASSPGGGVSEQYF. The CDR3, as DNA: TGTGCCAGCTCACCGGGCGGGGGGGTGTCCGAGCAGTACTTC. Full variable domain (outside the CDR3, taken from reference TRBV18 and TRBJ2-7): NAGVMQNPRHLVRRRGQEARLRCSPMKGHSHVYWYRQLPEEGLKFMVYLQKENIIDESGMPKERFSAEFPKEGPSILRIQQVVRGDSAAYFCASSPGGGVSEQYFGPGTRLTVT.

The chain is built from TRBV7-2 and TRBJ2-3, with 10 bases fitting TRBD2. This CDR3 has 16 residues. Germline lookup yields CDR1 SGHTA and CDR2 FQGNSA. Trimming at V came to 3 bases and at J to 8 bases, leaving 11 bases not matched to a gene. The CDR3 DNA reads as TGTGCCAGCAGCTTGTCGCTAGCGGGAGCGGGGGGTACGCAGTATTTT. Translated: CASSLSLAGAGGTQYF.